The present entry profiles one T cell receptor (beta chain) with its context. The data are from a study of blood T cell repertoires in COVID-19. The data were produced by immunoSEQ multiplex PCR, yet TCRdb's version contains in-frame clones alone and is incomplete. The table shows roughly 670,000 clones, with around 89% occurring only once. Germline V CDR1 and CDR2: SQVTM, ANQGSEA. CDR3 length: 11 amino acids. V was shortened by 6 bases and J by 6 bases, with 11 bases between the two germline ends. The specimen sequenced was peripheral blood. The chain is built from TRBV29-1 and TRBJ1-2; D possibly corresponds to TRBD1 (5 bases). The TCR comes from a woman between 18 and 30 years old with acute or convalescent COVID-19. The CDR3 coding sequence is TGCAGCGTGAGGGGCGGGGATGGCTACACCTTC. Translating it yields CSVRGGDGYTF.